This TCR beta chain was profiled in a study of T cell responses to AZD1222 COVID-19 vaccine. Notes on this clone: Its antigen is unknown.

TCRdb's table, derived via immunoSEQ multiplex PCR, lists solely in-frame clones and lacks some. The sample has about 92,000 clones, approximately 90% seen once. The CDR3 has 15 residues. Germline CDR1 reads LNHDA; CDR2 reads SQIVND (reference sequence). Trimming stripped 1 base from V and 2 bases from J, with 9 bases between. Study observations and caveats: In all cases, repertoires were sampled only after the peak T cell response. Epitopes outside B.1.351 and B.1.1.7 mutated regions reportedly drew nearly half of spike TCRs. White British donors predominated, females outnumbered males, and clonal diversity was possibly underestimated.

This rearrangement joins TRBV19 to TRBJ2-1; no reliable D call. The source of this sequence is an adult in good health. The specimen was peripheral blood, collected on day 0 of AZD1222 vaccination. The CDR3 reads CASSIVPDAYNEQFF. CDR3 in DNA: TGTGCCAGTAGTATAGTACCGGACGCCTACAATGAGCAGTTCTTC.